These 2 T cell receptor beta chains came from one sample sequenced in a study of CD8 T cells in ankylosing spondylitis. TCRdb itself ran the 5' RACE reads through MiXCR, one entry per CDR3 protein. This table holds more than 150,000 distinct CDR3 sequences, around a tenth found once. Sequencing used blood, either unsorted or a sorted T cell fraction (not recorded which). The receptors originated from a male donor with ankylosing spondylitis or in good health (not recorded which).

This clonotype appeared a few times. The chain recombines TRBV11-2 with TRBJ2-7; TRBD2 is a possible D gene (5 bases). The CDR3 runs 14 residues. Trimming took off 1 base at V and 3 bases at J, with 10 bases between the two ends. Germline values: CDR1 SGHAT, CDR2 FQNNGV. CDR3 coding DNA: TGTGCCAGCAGCTTAGCGTTTAGCGTCTACGAGCAGTACTTC. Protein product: CASSLAFSVYEQYF.

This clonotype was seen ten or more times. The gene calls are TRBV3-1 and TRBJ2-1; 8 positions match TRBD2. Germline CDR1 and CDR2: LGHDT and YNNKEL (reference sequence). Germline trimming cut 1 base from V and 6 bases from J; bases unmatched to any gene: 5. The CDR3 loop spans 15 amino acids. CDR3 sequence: CASSQVLAVSNEQFF. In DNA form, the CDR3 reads TGTGCCAGCAGCCAAGTACTAGCGGTCAGCAATGAGCAGTTCTTC.